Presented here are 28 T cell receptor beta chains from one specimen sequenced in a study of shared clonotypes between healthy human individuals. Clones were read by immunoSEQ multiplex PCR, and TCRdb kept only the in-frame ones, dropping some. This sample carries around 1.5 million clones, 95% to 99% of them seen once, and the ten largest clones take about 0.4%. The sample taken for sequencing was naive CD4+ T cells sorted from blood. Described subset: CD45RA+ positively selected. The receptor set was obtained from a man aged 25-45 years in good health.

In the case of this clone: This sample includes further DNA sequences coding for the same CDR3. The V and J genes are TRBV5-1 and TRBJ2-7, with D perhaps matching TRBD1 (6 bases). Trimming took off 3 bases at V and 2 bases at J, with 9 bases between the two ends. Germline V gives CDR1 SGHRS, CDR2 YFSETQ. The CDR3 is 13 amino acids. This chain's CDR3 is CASSSGTTYEQYF. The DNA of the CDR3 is TGCGCCAGCAGCTCCGGGACAACCTACGAGCAGTACTTC.

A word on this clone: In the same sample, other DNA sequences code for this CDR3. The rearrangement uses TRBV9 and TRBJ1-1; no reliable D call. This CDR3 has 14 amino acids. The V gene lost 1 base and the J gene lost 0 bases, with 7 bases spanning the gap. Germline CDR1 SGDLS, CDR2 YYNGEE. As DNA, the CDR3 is TGTGCCAGCAGCGTAACCGGGGTGAACACTGAAGCTTTCTTT. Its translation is CASSVTGVNTEAFF.

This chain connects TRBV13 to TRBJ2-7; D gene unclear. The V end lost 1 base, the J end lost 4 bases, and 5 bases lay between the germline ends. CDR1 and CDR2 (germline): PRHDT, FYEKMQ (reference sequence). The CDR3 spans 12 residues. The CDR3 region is CASSLERYEQYF. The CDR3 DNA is TGTGCCAGCAGCTTAGAAAGGTACGAGCAGTACTTC.

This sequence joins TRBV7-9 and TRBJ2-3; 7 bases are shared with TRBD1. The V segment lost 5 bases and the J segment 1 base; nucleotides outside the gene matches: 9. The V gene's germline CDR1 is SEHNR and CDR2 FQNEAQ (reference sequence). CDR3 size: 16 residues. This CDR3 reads CASSARQGPGTDTQYF. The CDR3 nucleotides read TGTGCCAGCAGCGCCAGACAGGGCCCTGGCACAGATACGCAGTATTTT.

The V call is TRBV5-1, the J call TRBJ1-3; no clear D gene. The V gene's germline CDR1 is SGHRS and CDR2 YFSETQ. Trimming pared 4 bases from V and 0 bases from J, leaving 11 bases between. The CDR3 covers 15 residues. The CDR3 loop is CASSPRVFSGNTIYF. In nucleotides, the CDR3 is TGCGCCAGCAGCCCCCGGGTCTTCTCTGGAAACACCATATATTTT.

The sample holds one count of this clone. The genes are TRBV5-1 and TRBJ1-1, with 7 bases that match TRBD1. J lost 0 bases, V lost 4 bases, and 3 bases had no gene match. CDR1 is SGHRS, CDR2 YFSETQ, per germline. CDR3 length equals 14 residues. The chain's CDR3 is CASSHDRVNTEAFF. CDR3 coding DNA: TGCGCCAGCAGCCACGACAGGGTGAACACTGAAGCTTTCTTT.

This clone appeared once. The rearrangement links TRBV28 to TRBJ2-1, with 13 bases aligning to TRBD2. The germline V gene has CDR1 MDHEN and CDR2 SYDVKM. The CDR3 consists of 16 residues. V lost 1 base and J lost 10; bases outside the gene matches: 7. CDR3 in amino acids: CASSLSQGLAGNEQFF. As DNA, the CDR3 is TGTGCCAGCAGTTTATCTCAGGGACTAGCGGGAAACGAGCAGTTCTTC.

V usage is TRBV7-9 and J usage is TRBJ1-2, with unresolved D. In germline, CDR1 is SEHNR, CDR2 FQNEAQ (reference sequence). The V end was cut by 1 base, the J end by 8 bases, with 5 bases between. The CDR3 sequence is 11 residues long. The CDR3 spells CASSLVGGYTF. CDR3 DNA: TGTGCCAGCAGCTTAGTTGGCGGCTACACCTTC.

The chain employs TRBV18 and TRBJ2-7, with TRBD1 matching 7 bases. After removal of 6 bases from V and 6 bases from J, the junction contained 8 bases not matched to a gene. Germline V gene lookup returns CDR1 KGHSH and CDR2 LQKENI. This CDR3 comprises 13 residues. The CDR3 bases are TGTGCCAGCTCCCAAACGACAGGGATCGAGCAGTACTTC. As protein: CASSQTTGIEQYF.

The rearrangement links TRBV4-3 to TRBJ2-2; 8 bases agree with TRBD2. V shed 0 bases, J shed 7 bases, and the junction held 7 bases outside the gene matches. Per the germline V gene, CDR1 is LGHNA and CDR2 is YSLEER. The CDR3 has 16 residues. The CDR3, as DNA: TGCGCCAGCAGCCAAGATGGCGGGGGGCATGGCGGGGAGCTGTTTTTT. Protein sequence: CASSQDGGGHGGELFF.

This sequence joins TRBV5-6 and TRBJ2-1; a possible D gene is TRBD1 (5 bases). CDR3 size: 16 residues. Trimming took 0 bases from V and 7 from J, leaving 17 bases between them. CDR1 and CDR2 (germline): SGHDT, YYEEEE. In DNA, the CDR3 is TGTGCCAGCAGCTTGGCCGTGGCTAGGGGTTCAAATGAGCAGTTCTTC. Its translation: CASSLAVARGSNEQFF.

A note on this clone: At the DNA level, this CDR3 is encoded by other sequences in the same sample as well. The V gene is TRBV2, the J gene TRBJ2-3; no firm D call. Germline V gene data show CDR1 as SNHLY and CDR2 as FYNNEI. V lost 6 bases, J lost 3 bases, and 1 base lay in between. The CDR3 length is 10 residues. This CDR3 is CASRTDTQYF. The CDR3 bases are TGTGCCAGCAGGACAGATACGCAGTATTTT.

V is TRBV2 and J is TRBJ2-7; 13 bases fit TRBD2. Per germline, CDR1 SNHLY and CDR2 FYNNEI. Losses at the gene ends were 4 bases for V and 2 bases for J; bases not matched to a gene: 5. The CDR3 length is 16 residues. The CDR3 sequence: CASSAMTSGRTYEQYF. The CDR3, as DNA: TGTGCCAGCAGTGCCATGACTAGCGGGAGGACCTACGAGCAGTACTTC. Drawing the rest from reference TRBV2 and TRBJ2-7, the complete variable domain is EPEVTQTPSHQVTQMGQEVILRCVPISNHLYFYWYRQILGQKVEFLVSFYNNEISEKSEIFDDQFSVERPDGSNFTLKIRSTKLEDSAMYFCASSAMTSGRTYEQYFGPGTRLTVT.

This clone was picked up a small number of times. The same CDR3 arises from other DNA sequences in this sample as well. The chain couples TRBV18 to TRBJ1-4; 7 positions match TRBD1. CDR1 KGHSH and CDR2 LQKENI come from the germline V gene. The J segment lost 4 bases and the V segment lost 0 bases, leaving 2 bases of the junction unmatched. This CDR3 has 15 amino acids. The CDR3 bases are TGTGCCAGCTCACCACCGGGACAGCGTAATGAAAAACTGTTTTTT. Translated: CASSPPGQRNEKLFF.

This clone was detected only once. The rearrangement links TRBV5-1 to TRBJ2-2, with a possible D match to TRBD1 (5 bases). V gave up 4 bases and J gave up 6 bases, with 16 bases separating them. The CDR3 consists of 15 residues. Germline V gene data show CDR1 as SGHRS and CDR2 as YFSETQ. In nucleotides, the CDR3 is TGCGCCAGCAGCCTGATAGACAGCTTCGCCGGGGAGCTGTTTTTT. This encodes CASSLIDSFAGELFF.

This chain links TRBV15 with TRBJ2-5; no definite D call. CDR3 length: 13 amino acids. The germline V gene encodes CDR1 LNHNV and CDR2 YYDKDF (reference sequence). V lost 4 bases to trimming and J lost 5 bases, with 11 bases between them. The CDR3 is CATSNSIAETQYF. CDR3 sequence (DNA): TGTGCCACCAGCAATAGCATCGCCGAGACCCAGTACTTC. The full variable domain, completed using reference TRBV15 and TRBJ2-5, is DAMVIQNPRYQVTQFGKPVTLSCSQTLNHNVMYWYQQKSSQAPKLLFHYYDKDFNNEADTPDNFQSRRPNTSFCFLDIRSPGLGDTAMYLCATSNSIAETQYFGPGTRLLVL.

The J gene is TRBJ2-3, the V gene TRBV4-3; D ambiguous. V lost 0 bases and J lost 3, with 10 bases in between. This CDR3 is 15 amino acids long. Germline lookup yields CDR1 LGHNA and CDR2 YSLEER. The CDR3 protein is CASSQDLDLTDTQYF. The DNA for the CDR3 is TGCGCCAGCAGCCAAGATTTAGACTTAACAGATACGCAGTATTTT.

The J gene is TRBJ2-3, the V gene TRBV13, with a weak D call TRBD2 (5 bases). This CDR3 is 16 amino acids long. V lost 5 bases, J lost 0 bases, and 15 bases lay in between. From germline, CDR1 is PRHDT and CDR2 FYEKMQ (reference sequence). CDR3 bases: TGTGCCAGCAGCCCCTCAGCGGAAGCTAGCACAGATACGCAGTATTTT. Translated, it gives CASSPSAEASTDTQYF.

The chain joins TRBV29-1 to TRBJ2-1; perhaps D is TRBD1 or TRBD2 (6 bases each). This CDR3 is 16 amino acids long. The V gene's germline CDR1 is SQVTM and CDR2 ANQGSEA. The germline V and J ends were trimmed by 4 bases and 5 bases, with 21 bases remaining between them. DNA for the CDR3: TGCAGCGTTGTTTTCTTCGGGGGCATCGGGGACAATGAGCAGTTCTTC. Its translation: CSVVFFGGIGDNEQFF.

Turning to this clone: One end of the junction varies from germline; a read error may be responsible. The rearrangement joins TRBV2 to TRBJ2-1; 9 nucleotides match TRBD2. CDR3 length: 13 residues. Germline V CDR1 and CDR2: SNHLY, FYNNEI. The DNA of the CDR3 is TGTGCCAGCAGTGAGGTAGCGGGAGCCCCCATGGTCTTC. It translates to CASSEVAGAPMVF. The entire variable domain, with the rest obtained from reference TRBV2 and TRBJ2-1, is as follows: EPEVTQTPSHQVTQMGQEVILRCVPISNHLYFYWYRQILGQKVEFLVSFYNNEISEKSEIFDDQFSVERPDGSNFTLKIRSTKLEDSAMYFCASSEVAGAPMVFGPGTRLTVL.

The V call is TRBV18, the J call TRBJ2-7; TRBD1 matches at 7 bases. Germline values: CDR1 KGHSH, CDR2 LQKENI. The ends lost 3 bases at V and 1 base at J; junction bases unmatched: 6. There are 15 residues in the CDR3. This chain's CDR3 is CASSPPGQPSYEQYF. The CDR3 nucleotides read TGTGCCAGCTCACCCCCGGGACAGCCATCCTACGAGCAGTACTTC. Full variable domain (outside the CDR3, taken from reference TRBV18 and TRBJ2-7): NAGVMQNPRHLVRRRGQEARLRCSPMKGHSHVYWYRQLPEEGLKFMVYLQKENIIDESGMPKERFSAEFPKEGPSILRIQQVVRGDSAAYFCASSPPGQPSYEQYFGPGTRLTVT.

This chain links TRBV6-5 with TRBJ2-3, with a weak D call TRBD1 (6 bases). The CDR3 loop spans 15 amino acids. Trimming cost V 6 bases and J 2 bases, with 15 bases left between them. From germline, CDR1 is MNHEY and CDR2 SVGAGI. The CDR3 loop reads CASSLQGSLTDTQYF. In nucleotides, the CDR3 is TGTGCCAGCAGCCTCCAGGGGAGCCTCACAGATACGCAGTATTTT.

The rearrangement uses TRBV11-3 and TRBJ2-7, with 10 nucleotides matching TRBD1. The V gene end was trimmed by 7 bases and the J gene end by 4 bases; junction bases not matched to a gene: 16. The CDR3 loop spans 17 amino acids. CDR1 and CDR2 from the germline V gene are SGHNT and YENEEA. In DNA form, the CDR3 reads TGTGCCAGCACCAAATCATCCAGGGACAGGGGAGTATACGAGCAGTACTTC. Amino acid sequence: CASTKSSRDRGVYEQYF.

The CDR3 loop reads CASSPLGRAHYGYTF. The CDR3 nucleotides read TGTGCCAGCAGTCCCCTCGGCAGGGCCCACTATGGCTACACCTTC. The gene calls are TRBV27 and TRBJ1-2; D is possibly TRBD1 (5 bases). Germline lookup yields CDR1 MNHEY and CDR2 SMNVEV (reference sequence). This CDR3 has 15 residues. Trimming stripped 5 bases from V and 3 bases from J, with 16 bases between.

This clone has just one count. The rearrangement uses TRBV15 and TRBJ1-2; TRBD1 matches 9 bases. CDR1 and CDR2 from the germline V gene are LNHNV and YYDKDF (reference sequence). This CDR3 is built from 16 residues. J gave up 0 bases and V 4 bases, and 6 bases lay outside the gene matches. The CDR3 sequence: CATSMHGQGPNYGYTF. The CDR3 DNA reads TGTGCCACCAGCATGCACGGACAGGGGCCTAACTATGGCTACACCTTC.

The CDR3 loop is CSVDFAGNTEAFF. CDR3 nucleotides: TGCAGCGTTGATTTTGCCGGGAACACTGAAGCTTTCTTT. This sequence joins TRBV29-1 and TRBJ1-1; D not certain. The V and J ends lost 3 bases and 1 base respectively, with 9 bases between them. Germline V CDR1 and CDR2: SQVTM, ANQGSEA. The CDR3 sequence is 13 residues long.

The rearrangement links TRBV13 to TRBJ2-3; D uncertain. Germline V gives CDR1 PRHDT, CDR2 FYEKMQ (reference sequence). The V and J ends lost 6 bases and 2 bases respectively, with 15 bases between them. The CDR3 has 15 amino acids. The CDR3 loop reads CASRAERRLTDTQYF. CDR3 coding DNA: TGTGCCAGCAGAGCCGAGCGCCGCCTCACAGATACGCAGTATTTT.

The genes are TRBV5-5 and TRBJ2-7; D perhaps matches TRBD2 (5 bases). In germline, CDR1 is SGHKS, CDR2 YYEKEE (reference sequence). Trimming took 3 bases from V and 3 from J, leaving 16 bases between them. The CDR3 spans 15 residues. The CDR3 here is CASSSLGSSYYEQYF. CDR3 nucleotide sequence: TGTGCCAGCAGCTCCTTGGGGAGTTCGTACTACGAGCAGTACTTC.